This T cell receptor (beta chain) was sequenced in a study of response to subunit inactivated influenza vaccine (dated by TCRdb to the late 2010s). Regarding the study in general: Deep quantitative T cell receptor repertoire profiling was used in the study to track responses to a trivalent subunit inactivated influenza vaccine. The paper's findings and limits, for the study overall: The authors suggested that each seasonal influenza vaccination may recruit only a limited number of new T cells.

The library was produced with RT-PCR. Sequencer: Illumina HiSeq 2500. TCRdb took the public reads, trimmed them with fastp at Q25, ran MiXCR for clone calling and kept in-frame beta chains. Rows merge per CDR3 protein into single entries with the most common DNA and genes. Here the sample has more than 550,000 distinct CDR3 sequences; approximately 12% occur a single time. The ten largest account for 10% of the sample. Details on this clonotype: The antigen it binds to is not known. No base qualities exist here, and no much larger clone lies one base off it.

The germline V gene gives CDR1 as MGHRA and CDR2 as YSYEKL. Measured from the cysteine to the phenylalanine, the CDR3 is 15 residues long. The retained sequence is limited to the CDR3, 45 bases, with the frame set at the first base. V is clipped by 0 bases and J by 4 bases, and the sequence between their germline boundaries is 9 bases long. This receptor was identified in a man aged 50 to 59 who received an inactivated influenza vaccine. Donor details come from another sample of the same person, matched by shared clones. The chain joins TRBV4-1 to TRBJ2-2; the D gene is unclear. The sample here was PBMCs from blood, taken on the day of vaccination. The CDR3 region has the sequence CASSQDITFTGELFF. The sequenced DNA: TGCGCCAGCAGCCAAGATATAACCTTCACCGGGGAGCTGTTTTTT.